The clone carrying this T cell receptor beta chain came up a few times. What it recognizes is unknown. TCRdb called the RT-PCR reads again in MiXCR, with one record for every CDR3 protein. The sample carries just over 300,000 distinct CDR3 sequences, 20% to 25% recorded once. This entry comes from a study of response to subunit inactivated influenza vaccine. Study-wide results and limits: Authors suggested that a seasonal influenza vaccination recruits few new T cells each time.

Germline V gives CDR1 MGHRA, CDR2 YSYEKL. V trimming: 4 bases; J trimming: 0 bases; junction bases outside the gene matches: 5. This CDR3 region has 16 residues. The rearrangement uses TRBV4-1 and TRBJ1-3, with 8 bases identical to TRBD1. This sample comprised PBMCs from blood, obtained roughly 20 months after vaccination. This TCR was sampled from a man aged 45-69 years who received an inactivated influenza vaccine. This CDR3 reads CASSRLGQDSGNTIYF. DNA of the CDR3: TGCGCCAGCAGCCGCCTGGGACAGGACTCTGGAAACACCATATATTTT.